Included here is one TCR beta chain sequence, with context. Every patient was affected by relapse after autologous stem cell transplantation, while exposure to brentuximab vedotin was not uniform. The data originate from a study of PD-1 blockade in classical Hodgkin lymphoma. V shed 3 bases and J shed 7 bases, with 9 bases lying between them. This CDR3 comprises 13 residues. Per germline, CDR1 SGHVS and CDR2 FNYEAQ. Sequencing used immunoSEQ multiplex PCR; TCRdb keeps in-frame clones, though not all of them. Of 50,000 to 65,000 clones in the sample, more than 85% were seen once. The chain has TRBV7-6 and TRBJ1-4; possible D gene TRBD1, 5 bases. This TCR came from a human donor with classical Hodgkin lymphoma. The starting material was peripheral blood mononuclear cells (PBMCs), obtained before the second cycle of nivolumab. CDR3 amino acids: CASSFGTSEKLFF. DNA for the CDR3: TGTGCCAGCAGCTTCGGGACCTCTGAAAAACTGTTTTTT. Full variable domain (remainder filled in from reference TRBV7-6 and TRBJ1-4): GAGVSQSPRYKVTKRGQDVALRCDPISGHVSLYWYRQALGQGPEFLTYFNYEAQQDKSGLPNDRFSAERPEGSISTLTIQRTEQRDSAMYRCASSFGTSEKLFFGSGTQLSVL.